Presented here are 23 T cell receptor beta chains from one specimen sequenced in a study of blood T cell repertoires in COVID-19 (dated by TCRdb to 2018 to 2021). The method behind the library was the immunoSEQ multiplex PCR assay. TCRdb re-hosts the immuneACCESS table, in-frame sequences only. Its copies lack some clones; in the studies checked, an unresolved V gene accounts for under half of them, and the cause for the rest is not known. The sample data list some 700,000 clones, and about nine tenths of these were observed just once. The ten largest clonotypes hold over 0.2% of the sample. Sequencing used peripheral blood. These receptors were collected from a young woman with acute or convalescent COVID-19.

As for this clone: The sample contains more than one DNA sequence encoding this CDR3. The chain links TRBV7-2 to TRBJ1-1; the D gene is possibly TRBD1 (5 bases). Trimming cost V 4 bases and J 3 bases, with 9 bases left between them. This CDR3 spans 13 amino acids. CDR1 is SGHTA, CDR2 FQGNSA, per germline. This CDR3 reads CASSSQGYTEAFF. CDR3 nucleotides: TGTGCCAGCAGCTCGCAGGGTTACACTGAAGCTTTCTTT.

V gene TRBV7-6 combines with J gene TRBJ2-7; 7 bases align to TRBD1. The J segment lost 5 bases and the V segment lost 4 bases, leaving 14 bases of the junction unmatched. Germline V gene data show CDR1 as SGHVS and CDR2 as FNYEAQ. There are 16 residues in the CDR3. For the CDR3, the DNA is TGTGCCAGCAGCTCGCCTTATAGACAGGGCAGGGACGAGCAGTACTTC. It yields the protein CASSSPYRQGRDEQYF.

V is TRBV29-1 and J is TRBJ1-5; D uncertain. The CDR3 sequence is 13 residues long. Germline-derived CDR1 and CDR2 are SQVTM and ANQGSEA. V was cut by 7 bases and J by 5 bases, with 15 bases left in between. CDR3 residues: CSALAGTDQPQHF. The CDR3, as DNA: TGCAGCGCACTCGCAGGCACTGATCAGCCCCAGCATTTT.

V gene TRBV9 combines with J gene TRBJ2-7, with 8 bases matching TRBD2. CDR1 and CDR2 (germline): SGDLS, YYNGEE. Trimming at V came to 3 bases and at J to 3 bases, leaving 8 bases not matched to a gene. The CDR3 consists of 15 residues. CDR3 nucleotide sequence: TGTGCCAGCAGCGCTTCGGGGGGGATGTACTACGAGCAGTACTTC. As protein: CASSASGGMYYEQYF.

This clone was detected a few times. The genes are TRBV7-9 and TRBJ1-5, with 7 bases aligning to TRBD1. This CDR3 has 13 residues. Trimming cost V 8 bases and J 2 bases; bases outside gene matches: 3. Looked up from germline, CDR1 is SEHNR and CDR2 is FQNEAQ (reference sequence). CDR3: CASGDRGNQPQHF. CDR3 bases: TGTGCCAGCGGTGACAGGGGCAATCAGCCCCAGCATTTT.

This clone was found a few times. The chain combines TRBV15 with TRBJ2-7; D not certain. Per germline, CDR1 LNHNV and CDR2 YYDKDF (reference sequence). The CDR3 is made up of 14 amino acids. V dropped 5 bases and J dropped 0 bases, with 11 bases sitting between them. The chain's CDR3 is CATSPAVSSYEQYF. CDR3 coding DNA: TGTGCCACCAGCCCGGCGGTCAGCTCCTACGAGCAGTACTTC.

Remarks on this clone: The sample contains more than one DNA sequence encoding this CDR3. This chain links TRBV4-3 with TRBJ2-6; D remains ambiguous. Germline CDR1 LGHNA, CDR2 YSLEER. Deletions cut 0 bases from V and 0 bases from J, with 6 bases between. This CDR3 region has 16 residues. In DNA, the CDR3 is TGCGCCAGCAGCCAAGACAGTTCCTCTGGGGCCAACGTCCTGACTTTC. It codes for CASSQDSSSGANVLTF.

The rearrangement uses TRBV7-2 and TRBJ1-2; maybe TRBD1 (6 bases). Per the germline V gene, CDR1 is SGHTA and CDR2 is FQGNSA. The CDR3 has 14 amino acids. Trimming removed 5 bases at V and 4 bases at J, with 14 bases between. The CDR3 nucleotides are TGTGCCAGCAGCCCAGACAGGCGACTCTATGGCTACACCTTC. Translated: CASSPDRRLYGYTF.

V and J are TRBV19 and TRBJ2-3; possibly TRBD2 for D (7 bases). Trimming left V 3 bases short and J 5 bases short, with 15 bases between. The CDR3 runs to 15 residues. Germline-derived CDR1 and CDR2 are LNHDA and SQIVND (reference sequence). As DNA, the CDR3 is TGTGCCAGTAGTATCGTAAGGGGGGGGGTAGATACGCAGTATTTT. Translation: CASSIVRGGVDTQYF.

This chain uses TRBV2 with TRBJ1-1; D is undetermined. Germline V gene lookup returns CDR1 SNHLY and CDR2 FYNNEI. The V gene lost 2 bases and the J gene lost 6 bases, with 7 bases spanning the gap. CDR3 size: 12 residues. CDR3 coding DNA: TGTGCCAGCAGTGAACGGGTCCCTGAAGCTTTCTTT. It is translated as CASSERVPEAFF. Combining the CDR3 with reference TRBV2 and TRBJ1-1 gives the whole variable domain EPEVTQTPSHQVTQMGQEVILRCVPISNHLYFYWYRQILGQKVEFLVSFYNNEISEKSEIFDDQFSVERPDGSNFTLKIRSTKLEDSAMYFCASSERVPEAFFGQGTRLTVV.

CDR3: CASSYAGTGNTEAFF. Here the CDR3 DNA reads TGTGCCAGCAGTTACGCCGGGACAGGGAACACTGAAGCTTTCTTT. The rearrangement links TRBV6-2 or TRBV6-3 to TRBJ1-1; 8 bases line up with TRBD1. Germline V gene sequence: CDR1 MNHEY, CDR2 SVGEGT. After removal of 2 bases from V and 1 base from J, the junction contained 3 bases not matched to a gene. The CDR3 runs 15 residues.

Details on this clone: Given a much more abundant clone one base away, this may be a read error. The V and J genes are TRBV7-9 and TRBJ1-1; D is unclear. The CDR3 spans 13 residues. The V gene lost 2 bases and the J gene lost 3 bases, with 7 bases spanning the gap. CDR1 SEHNR and CDR2 FQNEAQ come from the germline V gene (reference sequence). CDR3 residues: CASSLRRDTEAFF. In DNA, the CDR3 is TGTGCCAGCAGCTTAAGGAGGGACACTGAAGCTTTCTTT.

The rearrangement uses TRBV28 and TRBJ1-1, with 8 bases fitting TRBD1. The CDR3 has 12 residues. CDR1 and CDR2 (germline): MDHEN, SYDVKM. V was clipped by 5 bases and J by 11 bases; unmatched bases: 7. Written as DNA, the CDR3 is TGTGCCAGCAGTCCCCGGACAGGGTGGGCTTTCTTT. Translating it yields CASSPRTGWAFF. Using reference TRBV28 and TRBJ1-1 for the parts outside the CDR3, the full variable domain is DVKVTQSSRYLVKRTGEKVFLECVQDMDHENMFWYRQDPGLGLRLIYFSYDVKMKEKGDIPEGYSVSREKKERFSLILESASTNQTSMYLCASSPRTGWAFFGQGTRLTVV.

This chain connects TRBV18 to TRBJ1-1; D gene unclear. The CDR3 has 13 amino acids. Deletions cut 1 base from V and 1 base from J, with 4 bases between. Looked up from germline, CDR1 is KGHSH and CDR2 is LQKENI. CDR3 bases: TGTGCCAGCTCACCACGAGAGAACACTGAAGCTTTCTTT. Protein sequence: CASSPRENTEAFF.

The chain's CDR3 is CASSEFRTGGGYTF. DNA of the CDR3: TGTGCCAGCAGTGAGTTCCGGACAGGGGGAGGCTACACCTTC. The V call is TRBV6-1, the J call TRBJ1-2, with TRBD1 matching 10 bases. The CDR3 runs to 14 residues. Germline V gene lookup returns CDR1 MNHNS and CDR2 SASEGT. The trim removed 3 bases at V and 8 bases at J, leaving 6 bases unmatched.

The V call is TRBV19, the J call TRBJ1-4; D is uncertain. Trimming took 1 base from V and 8 from J, leaving 11 bases between them. The germline gives CDR1 LNHDA, CDR2 SQIVND (reference sequence). The CDR3 loop spans 14 amino acids. Written as DNA, the CDR3 is TGTGCCAGTAGTATAGGTTTAAGAGGCGAAAAACTGTTTTTT. Amino acids: CASSIGLRGEKLFF.

The DNA of the CDR3 is TGTGCCATCGGAATACAGGGGGGCTATGGCTACACCTTC. Translation gives CAIGIQGGYGYTF. The genes are TRBV10-3 and TRBJ1-2; 8 nucleotides agree with TRBD1. The junction had 6 bases not matched to a gene; V was cut back by 8 bases and J by 4 bases. Germline V lookup: CDR1 ENHRY, CDR2 SYGVKD. The CDR3 has 13 amino acids.

V is TRBV4-1 and J is TRBJ1-6; no clear D. The V and J ends lost 2 bases and 6 bases respectively, with 20 bases between them. Germline values: CDR1 MGHRA, CDR2 YSYEKL. CDR3 length: 18 residues. As DNA, the CDR3 is TGCGCCAGCAGCCAACTAGTGCCCCCTAAGTACTCTAATTCACCCCTCCACTTT. It is translated as CASSQLVPPKYSNSPLHF.

V gene TRBV9 combines with J gene TRBJ1-6; a possible D gene is TRBD1 (5 bases). The CDR3 contains 16 residues. Germline V CDR1 and CDR2: SGDLS, YYNGEE. V lost 0 bases and J lost 8, with 15 bases in between. The CDR3 loop reads CASSVDPGGDYSPLHF. DNA of the CDR3: TGTGCCAGCAGCGTAGACCCCGGGGGGGATTATTCACCCCTCCACTTT.

The V gene is TRBV21-1, the J gene TRBJ2-1; the table names TRBD2, a call not compared with the DNA. TRBV21-1 is listed as a pseudogene. This CDR3 is built from 18 residues. The CDR3 DNA follows: TGTGCCAGCAGCAAACGGACTAGCGGGGGGCAATCCTACAATGAGCAGTTCTTC. Encoded protein: CASSKRTSGGQSYNEQFF.

The rearrangement joins TRBV2 to TRBJ2-1; the match to TRBD2 covers 10 bases. V shed 6 bases and J 8 bases; nucleotides not matched to a gene: 7. The germline V gene encodes CDR1 SNHLY and CDR2 FYNNEI. The CDR3 is 14 amino acids. The CDR3 DNA is TGTGCCAGCAGGGCTAGCGGGGGTTGGGATGAGCAGTTCTTC. Translating it yields CASRASGGWDEQFF.

J is TRBJ2-3 and V is TRBV24-1; D may be TRBD2 (6 bases). V shed 7 bases and J shed 4 bases, with 14 bases lying between them. This CDR3 is built from 14 residues. Germline loops: CDR1 KGHDR, CDR2 SFDVKD. This CDR3 is CATRGGAVADTQYF. CDR3 nucleotides: TGTGCCACCAGGGGCGGGGCAGTCGCAGATACGCAGTATTTT.

This clone was counted a single time. J is TRBJ2-3 and V is TRBV5-4; D is ambiguous. The CDR3 consists of 13 residues. With 2 bases removed from V and 1 base from J, the gap between germline ends came to 5 bases. Germline V gene sequence: CDR1 SGHNT, CDR2 YYREEE (reference sequence). CDR3 in amino acids: CASSLSGTDTQYF. In DNA, the CDR3 is TGTGCCAGCAGCTTATCCGGCACAGATACGCAGTATTTT. The full variable domain, its missing parts supplied by reference TRBV5-4 and TRBJ2-3, is ETGVTQSPTHLIKTRGQQVTLRCSSQSGHNTVSWYQQALGQGPQFIFQYYREEENGRGNFPPRFSGLQFPNYSSELNVNALELDDSALYLCASSLSGTDTQYFGPGTRLTVL.